This T cell receptor (beta chain) emerged from a study of blood T cell repertoires in COVID-19. Study-level information: Acute-phase and convalescent COVID-19 samples originated in the United States, Italy and Spain. Sample material is recorded as cDNA or gDNA derived from T cells, B-cell-depleted T cells, or PBMCs.

V trimming: 5 bases; J trimming: 6 bases; junction bases outside the gene matches: 5. This CDR3 has 13 amino acids. CDR1 is SGHTA and CDR2 is FQGNSA in the germline V gene. Per the authors' pipeline: Scientists estimated how many nucleated cells there were by amplifying reference gene primers. The data were produced by immunoSEQ multiplex PCR, yet TCRdb's version contains in-frame clones alone and is incomplete. V and J calls and clone size follow that table, whereas D and trimming were derived from the DNA. The sample records 200,000 to 300,000 clones, over 75% being singletons. The TCR comes from a human donor in a cohort sampled during active COVID-19. J is TRBJ1-1 and V is TRBV7-2; 8 bases match TRBD1. The sequencing input was peripheral blood. CDR3 bases: TGTGCCAGCAGCCCATGGACAGGGCCTGAAGCTTTCTTT. Protein: CASSPWTGPEAFF.